This entry is about one T cell receptor beta chain. The sample belongs to a study of cytomegalovirus exposure and HLA in healthy donors. This CDR3 is built from 12 residues. With 8 bases removed from V and 4 bases from J, the gap between germline ends came to 14 bases. Germline CDR1 is SQVTM and CDR2 is ANQGSEA. With 60 Vbeta and 13 Jbeta primers, the PCR was carried out. Clones were read by immunoSEQ multiplex PCR, and TCRdb kept only the in-frame ones, dropping some. The sample includes hundreds of thousands of clones, about 75% of them seen just once. The V gene is TRBV29-1, the J gene TRBJ1-2; tentative D call: TRBD1 (6 bases). This receptor was identified in a male donor in good health and CMV-seronegative. Sequences were obtained from PBMCs. The CDR3 region has the DNA TGCAGCTTACAGGGATCCCGCTATGGCTACACCTTC. It specifies CSLQGSRYGYTF. Complete variable domain (other parts from reference TRBV29-1 and TRBJ1-2): SAVISQKPSRDICQRGTSLTIQCQVDSQVTMMFWYRQQPGQSLTLIATANQGSEATYESGFVIDKFPISRPNLTFSTLTVSNMSPEDSSIYLCSLQGSRYGYTFGSGTRLTVV.